A selection of T cell receptor beta chains follows, all from one sample in a study of PD-1 blockade in classical Hodgkin lymphoma. Clones were read by immunoSEQ multiplex PCR, and TCRdb kept only the in-frame ones, dropping some. The table lists more than 700 clones, about two thirds of them singletons, with around half in the top ten. Here the sequenced sample was CD8+ T cells from blood, taken before the fourth cycle of nivolumab. These receptors were taken from a human donor with classical Hodgkin lymphoma. Each CDR3 is given with its conserved first and last residue. The order of the fields is CDR3 protein, CDR3 DNA, clone size, J gene, D gene, V gene. A D gene is named only where the DNA matches it firmly. The size entry is marked missing in some rows and otherwise reads once, few, many or a size class.

CASSSSGDRVETQYF | TGCGCCAGCAGCTCGTCTGGGGATCGGGTGGAGACCCAGTACTTC | . | TRBJ2-5 | . | TRBV5-1
CASTDWVETGELFF | TGTGCCAGCACTGATTGGGTGGAAACCGGGGAGCTGTTTTTT | . | TRBJ2-2 | . | TRBV7-6
CASSPGQGPGYEQYF | TGTGCCAGCTCACCAGGGCAGGGCCCGGGCTACGAGCAGTACTTC | . | TRBJ2-7 | . | TRBV18
CSVQGIFTEAFF | TGCAGCGTACAGGGGATTTTCACTGAAGCTTTCTTT | . | TRBJ1-1 | TRBD1 | TRBV29-1
CASTHGEETDFSGANVLTF | TGTGCCAGTACTCATGGGGAGGAAACAGACTTCAGCGGGGCCAACGTCCTGACTTTC | . | TRBJ2-6 | . | TRBV19
CASSLSSGPWTGVAKNIQYF | TGTGCCAGCAGCTTGTCAAGTGGGCCATGGACAGGGGTCGCCAAAAACATTCAGTACTTC | . | TRBJ2-4 | TRBD1 | TRBV5-4
CTSSEACSRANVLTF | TGCACCAGCAGCGAGGCATGTAGTCGGGCCAACGTCCTGACTTTC | . | TRBJ2-6 | . | TRBV1
CASSEVAGESETQYF | TGTGCCAGCAGTGAAGTGGCGGGAGAAAGCGAGACCCAGTACTTC | once | TRBJ2-5 | TRBD2 | TRBV6-1
CASSPGQVLNTGELFF | TGCGCCAGCAGCCCCGGACAGGTTTTGAACACCGGGGAGCTGTTTTTT | few | TRBJ2-2 | TRBD1 | TRBV5-1
CASSLILYNEQFF | TGTGCCAGCAGTTTAATCCTGTACAATGAGCAGTTCTTC | . | TRBJ2-1 | . | TRBV27
CATNPQGITEPTDTQYF | TGTGCCACCAACCCTCAGGGGATAACGGAACCCACAGATACGCAGTATTTT | . | TRBJ2-3 | . | TRBV25-1
CASSDGLAGAAGETQYF | TGTGCCAGCAGTGACGGGCTAGCGGGGGCCGCGGGGGAGACCCAGTACTTC | . | TRBJ2-5 | TRBD2 | TRBV2
CASSSTGSLLSYNEQFF | TGTGCCAGCAGTTCCACCGGGTCCCTCCTCTCCTACAATGAGCAGTTCTTC | . | TRBJ2-1 | . | TRBV27
CASSLEKGHSEQYF | TGCGCCAGCAGCTTAGAGAAGGGTCACAGCGAGCAGTACTTC | large | TRBJ2-7 | . | TRBV5-1
CASSVGQGAQRTEAFF | TGTGCCAGCAGTGTCGGACAGGGGGCGCAGAGGACTGAAGCTTTCTTT | . | TRBJ1-1 | TRBD1 | TRBV6-1
CASSLHRGNYGYTF | TGTGCCAGCAGTCTTCACAGGGGTAACTATGGCTACACCTTC | . | TRBJ1-2 | TRBD1 | TRBV27
CSVPPGFPYNEQFF | TGCAGCGTCCCCCCAGGGTTCCCCTACAATGAGCAGTTCTTC | . | TRBJ2-1 | . | TRBV29-1
CASSFPGDSRVNTEAFF | TGCGCCAGCAGCTTTCCGGGGGACAGTCGAGTGAACACTGAAGCTTTCTTT | few | TRBJ1-1 | TRBD1 | TRBV5-1
CAWGAHPGQGRTTPEKLFF | TGTGCCTGGGGTGCCCATCCGGGACAGGGGCGTACAACCCCGGAAAAACTGTTTTTT | . | TRBJ1-4 | TRBD1 | TRBV30
CAIRGGGVLREQYF | TGTGCCATCAGGGGCGGGGGCGTTCTGCGTGAGCAGTACTTC | . | TRBJ2-7 | . | TRBV10-3
CASSALKLAGDLAEQFF | TGTGCCAGCAGCGCCCTTAAACTAGCGGGAGATCTAGCTGAGCAGTTCTTC | . | TRBJ2-1 | TRBD2 | TRBV9
CASSQRSAVGTEAFF | TGCGCCAGCAGCCAACGAAGCGCTGTGGGCACTGAAGCTTTCTTT | . | TRBJ1-1 | . | TRBV4-1
CASSRGLGEQYF | TGTGCCAGCAGCCGCGGGCTCGGCGAGCAGTACTTC | . | TRBJ2-7 | . | TRBV7-9
CASSEARTGKETQYF | TGTGCCAGCAGTGAAGCTCGGACAGGGAAAGAGACCCAGTACTTC | large | TRBJ2-5 | TRBD1 | TRBV2
CASSDSPEHNEQFF | TGTGCCAGCAGTGACTCTCCAGAACACAATGAGCAGTTCTTC | . | TRBJ2-1 | . | TRBV6-4
CASLNRGPNTEAFF | TGTGCCAGTCTGAATCGGGGGCCGAACACTGAAGCTTTCTTT | . | TRBJ1-1 | . | TRBV19
CASSEALSGITGELFF | TGTGCCAGCAGTGAAGCGCTTAGCGGGATCACCGGGGAGCTGTTTTTT | . | TRBJ2-2 | TRBD2 | TRBV2
CAISESGQGALAKNIQYF | TGTGCCATCAGTGAGTCGGGGCAGGGGGCTCTAGCCAAAAACATTCAGTACTTC | . | TRBJ2-4 | TRBD1 | TRBV10-3
CASSLWMGQTRNQPQHF | TGTGCCAGCAGTTTATGGATGGGACAAACCCGCAATCAGCCCCAGCATTTT | . | TRBJ1-5 | . | TRBV28
CASSKVRGASLNEQFF | TGTGCCAGCAGCAAAGTTCGGGGGGCCAGCCTCAATGAGCAGTTCTTC | . | TRBJ2-1 | . | TRBV21-1
CASSFRAANVLTF | TGTGCCAGCAGTTTTAGGGCAGCCAACGTCCTGACTTTC | . | TRBJ2-6 | . | TRBV28
CASSTHPEQYF | TGTGCCAGCAGTACCCATCCCGAGCAGTACTTC | . | TRBJ2-7 | . | TRBV28
CASSPTGPEAFF | TGTGCCAGCAGTCCCACGGGCCCTGAAGCTTTCTTT | . | TRBJ1-1 | . | TRBV25-1
CASSLANGPEQYF | TGTGCCAGCAGCTTGGCCAATGGACCCGAGCAGTACTTC | . | TRBJ2-7 | . | TRBV11-2
CATSEGTDTQYF | TGTGCCACCAGCGAGGGAACAGATACGCAGTATTTT | few | TRBJ2-3 | . | TRBV15
CAWSPGTGESPLHF | TGTGCCTGGAGTCCTGGGACAGGGGAATCACCCCTCCACTTT | . | TRBJ1-6 | TRBD1 | TRBV30
CASSVNRGLDEKLFF | TGTGCCAGCAGCGTTAACAGGGGACTAGATGAAAAACTGTTTTTT | . | TRBJ1-4 | TRBD1 | TRBV7-6
CASSDSGTANTGELFF | TGTGCCAGCAGTGACTCGGGGACAGCGAACACCGGGGAGCTGTTTTTT | . | TRBJ2-2 | TRBD1 | TRBV6-4
CASSRDNSNTEAFF | TGTGCCAGCAGCCGGGACAACTCAAACACTGAAGCTTTCTTT | few | TRBJ1-1 | . | TRBV7-3
CASSLPGHSSTDTQYF | TGTGCCAGCAGTTTACCCGGACACTCTAGCACAGATACGCAGTATTTT | . | TRBJ2-3 | . | TRBV28
CASSLDRGWAEAFF | TGTGCCAGCAGTTTGGACAGGGGTTGGGCTGAAGCTTTCTTT | . | TRBJ1-1 | TRBD1 | TRBV28
CASSLANGPEQYF | TGTGCCAGCAGCTTGGCCAATGGACCCGAGCAGTACTTC | once | TRBJ2-7 | . | TRBV4-2
CASGLDPDRGHGNTIYF | TGTGCTAGTGGTTTGGACCCGGACAGGGGGCATGGAAACACCATATATTTT | large | TRBJ1-3 | TRBD1 | TRBV12-5
CASLDFRDRTYEQYF | TGTGCCAGCCTAGACTTCCGGGACCGAACCTACGAGCAGTACTTC | . | TRBJ2-7 | . | TRBV11-2
CASSTDRGIYGYTF | TGTGCCAGCAGCACTGACAGGGGGATCTACGGCTACACCTTC | . | TRBJ1-2 | TRBD1 | TRBV5-4
CASSTSGISTDTQYF | TGTGCCAGCAGCACTAGCGGGATTAGCACAGATACGCAGTATTTT | . | TRBJ2-3 | TRBD2 | TRBV7-9